The 9 T cell receptor beta chains given below trace back to one sample, sequenced in a study of chemoradiotherapy in HPV16-positive cancers (dated by TCRdb to between 2022 and 2023). The library was made by the immunoSEQ multiplex PCR assay. TCRdb holds this immuneACCESS table with in-frame rearrangements only. Some clones are missing; in checked studies, unresolved V genes explain under half, and the rest has no known cause. Here the sample has 19,000 or so clones; more than 90% occur a single time. 12% to 15% of the sample lies in the top ten. The starting material was blood, obtained from a patient who underwent chemoradiotherapy. The receptors were sampled from a human donor with HPV-associated anogenital cancer.

This clone was seen once. The J gene is TRBJ2-2, the V gene TRBV9, with unresolved D. In germline, CDR1 is SGDLS, CDR2 YYNGEE. V lost 2 bases to trimming and J lost 1 base, with 12 bases between them. The length of the CDR3 is 16 residues. The CDR3 DNA follows: TGTGCCAGCAGCGTTCATTTCTCAGAGAACACCGGGGAGCTGTTTTTT. As protein: CASSVHFSENTGELFF.

The J gene is TRBJ1-1, the V gene TRBV7-9; 7 positions agree with TRBD1. The CDR3 has 14 residues. V lost 7 bases to trimming and J lost 2 bases; unmatched junction nucleotides: 7. Germline V gives CDR1 SEHNR, CDR2 FQNEAQ (reference sequence). The CDR3, as DNA: TGTGCCAGCATCGAAGGAGGGGGCAACACTGAAGCTTTCTTT. Translated: CASIEGGGNTEAFF.

The chain has TRBV6-5 and TRBJ2-1; D is unresolved. The CDR3 extends over 11 amino acids. With 5 bases removed from V and 8 bases from J, the gap between germline ends came to 7 bases. The germline gives CDR1 MNHEY, CDR2 SVGAGI. CDR3 coding DNA: TGTGCCAGCAGTGGTATCCATGAGCAGTTCTTC. This codes for CASSGIHEQFF.

The J gene is TRBJ2-1, the V gene TRBV19, with unresolved D. Trimming took off 1 base at V and 4 bases at J, with 8 bases between the two ends. CDR1 and CDR2 (germline): LNHDA, SQIVND (reference sequence). This CDR3 comprises 14 residues. The CDR3 reads CASSIGVKYNEQFF. CDR3 in DNA: TGTGCCAGTAGTATAGGGGTCAAATACAATGAGCAGTTCTTC.

This clone was counted a single time. The chain recombines TRBV4-2 with TRBJ2-1; 8 bases line up with TRBD2. With V trimmed by 9 bases and J by 0 bases, 1 base remained unmatched. Germline V gene data show CDR1 as LGHNA and CDR2 as YNFKEQ. The CDR3 length is 13 residues. The CDR3 DNA follows: TGTGCCAGTGCGGGGGGCTCCTACAATGAGCAGTTCTTC. Translated: CASAGGSYNEQFF.

The chain is built from TRBV6-6 and TRBJ2-2, with D uncertain. The V and J ends lost 0 bases and 7 bases respectively, with 3 bases between them. This CDR3 comprises 12 residues. Germline CDR1 reads MNHNY; CDR2 reads SVGAGI (reference sequence). The CDR3 protein is CASSYSDGELFF. CDR3 DNA: TGTGCCAGCAGTTACTCGGACGGGGAGCTGTTTTTT.

This chain joins TRBV30 and TRBJ2-7; D unclear. V lost 4 bases, J lost 6 bases, and 16 bases lay in between. This CDR3 contains 13 residues. The germline CDR1 and CDR2 sequences are GTSNPN and SVGIG (reference sequence). In nucleotides, the CDR3 is TGTGCCTGGAAGTGGGCATTCTTAGGCGAGCAGTACTTC. Protein: CAWKWAFLGEQYF.

CDR3 region: CASSQGGWDTEAFF. The CDR3 DNA sequence: TGCGCCAGCAGCCAAGGGGGGTGGGACACTGAAGCTTTCTTT. The chain is built from TRBV4-1 and TRBJ1-1; weak D call: TRBD1 (5 bases). V was clipped by 1 base and J by 3 bases, with 9 bases between them. Germline-derived CDR1 and CDR2 are MGHRA and YSYEKL. This CDR3 spans 14 amino acids.

V gene TRBV6-1 combines with J gene TRBJ2-3, with a possible D match to TRBD2 (7 bases). The germline V gene has CDR1 MNHNS and CDR2 SASEGT. The CDR3 covers 15 residues. V was clipped by 3 bases and J by 2 bases, with 12 bases between them. Here the CDR3 DNA reads TGTGCCAGCAGTGATAATCGGGGGGCCACAGATACGCAGTATTTT. Its protein is CASSDNRGATDTQYF.